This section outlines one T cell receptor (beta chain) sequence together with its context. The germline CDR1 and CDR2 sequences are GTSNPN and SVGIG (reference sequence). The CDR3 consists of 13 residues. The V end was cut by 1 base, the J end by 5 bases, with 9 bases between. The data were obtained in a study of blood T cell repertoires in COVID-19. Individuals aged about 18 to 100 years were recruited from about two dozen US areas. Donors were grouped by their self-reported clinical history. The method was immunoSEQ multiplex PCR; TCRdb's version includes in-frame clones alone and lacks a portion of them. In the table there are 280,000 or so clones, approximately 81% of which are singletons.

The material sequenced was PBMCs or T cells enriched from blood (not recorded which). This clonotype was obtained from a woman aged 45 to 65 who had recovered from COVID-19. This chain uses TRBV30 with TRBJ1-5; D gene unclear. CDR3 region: CAWSEEAHQPQHF. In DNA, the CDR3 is TGTGCCTGGAGTGAGGAGGCCCATCAGCCCCAGCATTTT. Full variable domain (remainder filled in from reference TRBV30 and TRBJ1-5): SQTIHQWPATLVQPVGSPLSLECTVEGTSNPNLYWYRQAAGRGLQLLFYSVGIGQISSEVPQNLSASRPQDRQFILSSKKLLLSDSGFYLCAWSEEAHQPQHFGDGTRLSIL.